The clone carrying this TCR beta chain has just a few counts. The target antigen is unknown. CDR1 and CDR2 (germline): SQVTM, ANQGSEA. V gave up 3 bases and J gave up 9 bases, with 14 bases separating them. This CDR3 comprises 12 residues. This sample stems from a study of response to subunit inactivated influenza vaccine. Study-wide results and caveats: Researchers suggested that each seasonal influenza vaccination recruits few new T cells.

TCRdb reanalysed the RT-PCR reads using MiXCR and keeps one entry per CDR3 protein. The data show hundreds of thousands of distinct CDR3 sequences, less than 15% seen once. Here the sequenced sample was PBMCs from blood, taken roughly 2 weeks before vaccination. This TCR was recovered from a man over 45 who received an inactivated influenza vaccine. This chain joins TRBV29-1 and TRBJ1-1; tentative D call: TRBD1 (6 bases). This chain's CDR3 is CSVEGYGDKAFF. CDR3 nucleotides: TGCAGCGTTGAGGGCTACGGGGACAAAGCTTTCTTT.